The clone carrying this T cell receptor beta chain was seen a handful of times. The target antigen is unknown. TCRdb independently ran MiXCR on the reads; one entry per CDR3 protein. The repertoire holds 750,000 to 950,000 distinct CDR3 sequences, with around 29% as singletons. The CDR3 is made up of 13 amino acids. With V trimmed by 4 bases and J by 10 bases, 9 bases remained unmatched. The germline V gene has CDR1 MNHEY and CDR2 SMNVEV (reference sequence). The source of the sample is a study of T cell repertoires in cytomegalovirus infection. Study-level information: Both CMV infection and a matching HLA type were indicated by public TCR beta signatures.

Points from the study as a whole: CMV carriers having the relevant HLA were flagged by cumulative public TCR beta family frequency. Ex vivo responses were dominated by HLA-C-restricted CMV-specific TCR beta clonotypes.

This sequence originates from a human donor in good health (CMV status not recorded). Some clones in this sample may be carry-over from other donors' samples. The rearrangement uses TRBV27 and TRBJ1-2; 7 nucleotides match TRBD1. The starting material was cultured CD8+ T cells from PBMCs, obtained from culture after CMV antigen stimulation. The CDR3 sequence: CASSSLGQVNYTF. DNA for the CDR3: TGTGCCAGCAGTTCCCTCGGACAGGTGAACTACACCTTC.